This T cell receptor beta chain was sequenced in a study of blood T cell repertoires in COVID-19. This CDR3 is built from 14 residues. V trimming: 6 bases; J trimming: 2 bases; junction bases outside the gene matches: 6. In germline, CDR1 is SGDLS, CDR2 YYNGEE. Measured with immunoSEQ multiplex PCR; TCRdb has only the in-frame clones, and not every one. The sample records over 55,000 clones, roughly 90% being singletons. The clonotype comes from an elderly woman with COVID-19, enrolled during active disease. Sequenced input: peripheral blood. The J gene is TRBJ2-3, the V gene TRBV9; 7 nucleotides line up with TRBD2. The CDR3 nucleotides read TGTGCCAGCAACGGGGGGACCGCCACAGATACGCAGTATTTT. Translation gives CASNGGTATDTQYF. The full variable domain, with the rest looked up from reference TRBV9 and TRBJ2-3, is DSGVTQTPKHLITATGQRVTLRCSPRSGDLSVYWYQQSLDQGLQFLIQYYNGEERAKGNILERFSAQQFPDLHSELNLSSLELGDSALYFCASNGGTATDTQYFGPGTRLTVL.